This T cell receptor beta chain was sequenced during a study of blood T cell repertoires in COVID-19. Whole-study context: PBMCs, B-cell-depleted T cells, or T cells provided the cDNA or gDNA that made up the material.

Germline V CDR1 and CDR2: SGHRS, YFSETQ. J was trimmed by 3 bases and V by 4 bases; bases with no gene match: 5. The CDR3 sequence is 15 residues long. This clone has only one observation. Authors' analysis steps: Reference gene primers were amplified, and this amplification served to estimate nucleated cell counts. Assay used: immunoSEQ multiplex PCR; TCRdb lists only in-frame clones, some missing. The DNA was the basis for D and trimming; V, J and clone size are from that table. This sample carries about 120,000 clones, roughly four fifths of them seen once, and the ten largest clones take 12%. Sequencing used peripheral blood. This sequence joins TRBV5-1 and TRBJ2-1, with TRBD1 matching over 9 bases. This receptor was identified in a human donor in a cohort sampled during active COVID-19. This CDR3 is CASSEGQGVYNEQFF. DNA for the CDR3: TGCGCCAGCAGCGAGGGACAGGGAGTCTACAATGAGCAGTTCTTC.